This T cell receptor beta chain is from a study of blood T cell repertoires in COVID-19. Cohorts were determined from participant-reported clinical history. Looked up from germline, CDR1 is ENHRY and CDR2 is SYGVKD. The ends lost 0 bases at V and 5 bases at J; junction bases unmatched: 7. The CDR3 is 17 amino acids. The protocol was immunoSEQ multiplex PCR, while the TCRdb copy is restricted to in-frame clones and leaves out a portion. This sample has some 200,000 clones, with more than 70% found just once. Sequenced material: PBMCs or T cells enriched from blood (not recorded which). The TCR was taken from a woman in her 40s with acute COVID-19. The chain carries TRBV10-3 and TRBJ2-2, with 9 nucleotides matching TRBD2. DNA for the CDR3: TGTGCCATCAGTGAGTCGAGTTCGGCGGGAGGGACCGGGGAGCTGTTTTTT. Its protein is CAISESSSAGGTGELFF.